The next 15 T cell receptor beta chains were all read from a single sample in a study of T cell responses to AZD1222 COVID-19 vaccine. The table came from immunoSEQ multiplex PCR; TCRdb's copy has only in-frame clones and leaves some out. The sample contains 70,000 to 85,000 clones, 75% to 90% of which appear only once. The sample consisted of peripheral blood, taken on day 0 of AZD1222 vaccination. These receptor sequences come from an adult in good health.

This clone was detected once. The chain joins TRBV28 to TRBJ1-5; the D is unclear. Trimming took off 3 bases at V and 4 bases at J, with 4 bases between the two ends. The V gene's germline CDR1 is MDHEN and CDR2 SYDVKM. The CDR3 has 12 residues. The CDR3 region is CASSLGNQPQHF. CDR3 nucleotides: TGTGCCAGCAGTTTGGGAAATCAGCCCCAGCATTTT. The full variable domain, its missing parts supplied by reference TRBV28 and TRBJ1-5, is DVKVTQSSRYLVKRTGEKVFLECVQDMDHENMFWYRQDPGLGLRLIYFSYDVKMKEKGDIPEGYSVSREKKERFSLILESASTNQTSMYLCASSLGNQPQHFGDGTRLSIL.

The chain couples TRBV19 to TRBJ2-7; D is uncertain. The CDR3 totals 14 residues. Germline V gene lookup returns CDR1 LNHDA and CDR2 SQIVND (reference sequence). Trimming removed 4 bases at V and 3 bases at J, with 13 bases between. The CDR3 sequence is CASSKGSRYYEQYF. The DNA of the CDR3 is TGTGCCAGTAGTAAGGGTAGCCGTTACTACGAGCAGTACTTC. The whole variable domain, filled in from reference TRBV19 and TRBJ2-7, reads DGGITQSPKYLFRKEGQNVTLSCEQNLNHDAMYWYRQDPGQGLRLIYYSQIVNDFQKGDIAEGYSVSREKKESFPLTVTSAQKNPTAFYLCASSKGSRYYEQYFGPGTRLTVT.

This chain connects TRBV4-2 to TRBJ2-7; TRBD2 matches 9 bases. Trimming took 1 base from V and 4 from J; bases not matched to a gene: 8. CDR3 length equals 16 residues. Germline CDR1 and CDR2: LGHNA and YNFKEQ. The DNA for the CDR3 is TGTGCCAGCAGCCAAGTTCCGGGACTAGCATCATACGAGCAGTACTTC. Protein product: CASSQVPGLASYEQYF.

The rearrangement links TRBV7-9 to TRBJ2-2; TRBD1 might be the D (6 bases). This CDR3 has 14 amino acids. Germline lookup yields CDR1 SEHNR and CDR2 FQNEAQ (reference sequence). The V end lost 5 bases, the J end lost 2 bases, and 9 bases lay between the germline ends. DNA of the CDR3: TGTGCCAGCAGCCCACAGGGAAACACCGGGGAGCTGTTTTTT. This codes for CASSPQGNTGELFF.

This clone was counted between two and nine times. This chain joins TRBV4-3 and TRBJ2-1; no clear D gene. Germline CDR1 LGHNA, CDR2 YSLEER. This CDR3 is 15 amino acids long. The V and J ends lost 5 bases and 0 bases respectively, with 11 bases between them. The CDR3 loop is CASSINPASYNEQFF. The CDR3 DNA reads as TGCGCCAGCAGCATCAACCCGGCCTCCTACAATGAGCAGTTCTTC.

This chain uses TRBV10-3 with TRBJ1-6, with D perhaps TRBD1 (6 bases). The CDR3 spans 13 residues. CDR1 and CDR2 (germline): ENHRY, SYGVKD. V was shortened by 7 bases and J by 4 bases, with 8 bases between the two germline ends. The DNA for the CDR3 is TGTGCCATCAAGGACAGTTATAATTCACCCCTCCACTTT. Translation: CAIKDSYNSPLHF.

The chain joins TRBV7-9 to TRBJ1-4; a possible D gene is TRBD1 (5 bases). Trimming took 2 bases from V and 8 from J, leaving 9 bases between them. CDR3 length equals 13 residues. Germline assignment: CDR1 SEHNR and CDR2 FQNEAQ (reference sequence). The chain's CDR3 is CASSLTRDEKLFF. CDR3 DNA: TGTGCCAGCAGCTTAACCAGGGACGAAAAACTGTTTTTT.

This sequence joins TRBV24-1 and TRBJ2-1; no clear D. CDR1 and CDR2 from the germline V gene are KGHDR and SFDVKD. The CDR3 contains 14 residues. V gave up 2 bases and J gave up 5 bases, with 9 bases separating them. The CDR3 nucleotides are TGTGCCACCAGTGATTGGTCGGTGAACAATGAGCAGTTCTTC. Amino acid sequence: CATSDWSVNNEQFF.

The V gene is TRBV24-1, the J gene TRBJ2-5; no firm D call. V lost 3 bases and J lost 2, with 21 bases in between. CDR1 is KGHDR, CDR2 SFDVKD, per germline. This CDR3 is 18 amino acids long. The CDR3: CATSDSLPETSVQETQYF. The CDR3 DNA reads TGTGCCACCAGTGATAGTCTTCCAGAAACATCAGTTCAAGAGACCCAGTACTTC.

The CDR3 DNA is TGTGCCAGCAGCTTAGTCCCAGGGAACACCGGGGAGCTGTTTTTT. It is translated as CASSLVPGNTGELFF. V is TRBV7-2 and J is TRBJ2-2; D call uncertain. Trimming removed 1 base at V and 1 base at J, with 7 bases between. Germline CDR1 is SGHTA and CDR2 is FQGNSA. The CDR3 has 15 residues.

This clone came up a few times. The DNA for the CDR3 is TGTGCCAGCAGCCAATTGACAGGGGTGGGTGCAGATACGCAGTATTTT. Translated, it gives CASSQLTGVGADTQYF. This chain uses TRBV7-3 with TRBJ2-3; TRBD1 aligns across 8 bases. CDR1 is SGHTA, CDR2 FQGTGA, per germline. Trimming took 5 bases from V and 4 from J; bases not matched to a gene: 11. The CDR3 is 16 residues long.

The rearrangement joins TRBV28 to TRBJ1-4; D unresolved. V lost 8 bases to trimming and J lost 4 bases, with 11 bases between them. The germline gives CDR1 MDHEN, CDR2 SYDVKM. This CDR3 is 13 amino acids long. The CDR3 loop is CASRGGSNEKLFF. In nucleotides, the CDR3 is TGTGCCAGCCGCGGCGGGAGTAATGAAAAACTGTTTTTT.

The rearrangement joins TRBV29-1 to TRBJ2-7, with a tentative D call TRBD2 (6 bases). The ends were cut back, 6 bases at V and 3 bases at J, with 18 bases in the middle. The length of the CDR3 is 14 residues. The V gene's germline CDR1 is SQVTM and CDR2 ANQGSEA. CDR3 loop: CSVFSPRGSYEQYF. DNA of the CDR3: TGCAGCGTCTTCAGCCCTCGGGGGAGCTACGAGCAGTACTTC.

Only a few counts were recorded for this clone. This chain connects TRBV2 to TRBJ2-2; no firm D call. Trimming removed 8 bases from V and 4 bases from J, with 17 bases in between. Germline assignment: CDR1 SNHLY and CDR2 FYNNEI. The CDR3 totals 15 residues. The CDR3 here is CASRLDDASTGELFF. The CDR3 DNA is TGTGCCAGCCGGTTGGACGACGCAAGCACCGGGGAGCTGTTTTTT.

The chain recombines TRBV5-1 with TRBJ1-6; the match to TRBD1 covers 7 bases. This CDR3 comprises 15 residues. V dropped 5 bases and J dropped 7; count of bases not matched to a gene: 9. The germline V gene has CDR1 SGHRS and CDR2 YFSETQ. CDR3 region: CASSSAQGSNSPLHF. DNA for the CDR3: TGCGCCAGCAGTTCTGCACAGGGGAGCAATTCACCCCTCCACTTT. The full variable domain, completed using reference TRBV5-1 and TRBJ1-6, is KAGVTQTPRYLIKTRGQQVTLSCSPISGHRSVSWYQQTPGQGLQFLFEYFSETQRNKGNFPGRFSGRQFSNSRSEMNVSTLELGDSALYLCASSSAQGSNSPLHFGNGTRLTVT.